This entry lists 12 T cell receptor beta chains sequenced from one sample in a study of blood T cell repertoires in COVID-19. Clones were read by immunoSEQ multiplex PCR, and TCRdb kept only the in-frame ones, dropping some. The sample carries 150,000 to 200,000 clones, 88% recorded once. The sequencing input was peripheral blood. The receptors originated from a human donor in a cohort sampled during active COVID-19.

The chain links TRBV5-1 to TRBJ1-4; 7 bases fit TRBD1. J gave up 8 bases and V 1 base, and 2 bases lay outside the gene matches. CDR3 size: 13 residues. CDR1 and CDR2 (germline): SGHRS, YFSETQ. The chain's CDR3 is CASSLTGDEKLFF. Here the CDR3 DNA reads TGCGCCAGCAGCTTGACAGGGGACGAAAAACTGTTTTTT.

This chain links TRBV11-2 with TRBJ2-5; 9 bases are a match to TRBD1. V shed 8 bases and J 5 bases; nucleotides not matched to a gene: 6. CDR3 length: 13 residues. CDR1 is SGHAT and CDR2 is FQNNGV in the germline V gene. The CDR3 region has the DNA TGTGCCAGCCGGGGGACAGGGAGGGAGACCCAGTACTTC. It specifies CASRGTGRETQYF.

CDR3 in amino acids: CASSSTRGTDTQYF. DNA for the CDR3: TGTGCCAGCTCTTCCACCAGGGGAACAGATACGCAGTATTTT. The chain has TRBV18 and TRBJ2-3, with D possibly matching TRBD1 (6 bases). CDR3 length: 14 residues. Trimming cost V 6 bases and J 3 bases, with 13 bases left between them. The germline V gene encodes CDR1 KGHSH and CDR2 LQKENI.

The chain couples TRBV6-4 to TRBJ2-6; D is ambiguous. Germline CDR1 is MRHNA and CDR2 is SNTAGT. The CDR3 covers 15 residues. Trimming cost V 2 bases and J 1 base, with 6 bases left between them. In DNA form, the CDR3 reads TGTGCCAGCAGTGACGGGCAGTCTGGGGCCAACGTCCTGACTTTC. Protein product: CASSDGQSGANVLTF.

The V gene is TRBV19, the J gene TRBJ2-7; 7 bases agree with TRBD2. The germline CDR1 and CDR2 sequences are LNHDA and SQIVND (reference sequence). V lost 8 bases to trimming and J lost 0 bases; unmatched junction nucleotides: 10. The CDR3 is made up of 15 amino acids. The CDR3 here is CASAQGRGPSYEQYF. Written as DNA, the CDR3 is TGTGCCAGTGCCCAAGGGAGGGGACCCTCCTACGAGCAGTACTTC.

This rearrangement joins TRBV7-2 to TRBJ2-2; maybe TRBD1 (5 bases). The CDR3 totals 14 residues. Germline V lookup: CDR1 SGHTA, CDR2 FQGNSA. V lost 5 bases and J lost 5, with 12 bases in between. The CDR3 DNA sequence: TGTGCCAGCAGCCTCAGGGCAGTAACCGGGGAGCTGTTTTTT. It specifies CASSLRAVTGELFF.

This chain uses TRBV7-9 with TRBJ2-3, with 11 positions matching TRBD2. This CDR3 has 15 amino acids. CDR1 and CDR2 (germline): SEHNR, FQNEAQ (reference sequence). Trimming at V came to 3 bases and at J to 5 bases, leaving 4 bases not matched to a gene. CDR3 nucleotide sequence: TGTGCCAGCAGCTTTAGCGGGAGGGCCGAAGATACGCAGTATTTT. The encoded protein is CASSFSGRAEDTQYF.

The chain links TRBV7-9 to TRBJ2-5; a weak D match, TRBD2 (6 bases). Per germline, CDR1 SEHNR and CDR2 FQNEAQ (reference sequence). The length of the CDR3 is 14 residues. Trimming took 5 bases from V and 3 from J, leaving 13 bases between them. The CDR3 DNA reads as TGTGCCAGCAGCCTAGGTGCTAGCGAAGAGACCCAGTACTTC. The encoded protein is CASSLGASEETQYF. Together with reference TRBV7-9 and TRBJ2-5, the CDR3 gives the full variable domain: DTGVSQNPRHKITKRGQNVTFRCDPISEHNRLYWYRQTLGQGPEFLTYFQNEAQLEKSRLLSDRFSAERPKGSFSTLEIQRTEQGDSAMYLCASSLGASEETQYFGPGTRLLVL.

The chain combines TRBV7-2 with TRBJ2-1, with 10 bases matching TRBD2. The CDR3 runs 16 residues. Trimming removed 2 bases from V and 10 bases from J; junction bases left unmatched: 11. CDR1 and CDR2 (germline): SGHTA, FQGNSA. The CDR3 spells CASSLQASGGAYEQFF. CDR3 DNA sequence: TGTGCCAGCAGCTTACAAGCCAGCGGGGGGGCCTACGAGCAGTTCTTC.

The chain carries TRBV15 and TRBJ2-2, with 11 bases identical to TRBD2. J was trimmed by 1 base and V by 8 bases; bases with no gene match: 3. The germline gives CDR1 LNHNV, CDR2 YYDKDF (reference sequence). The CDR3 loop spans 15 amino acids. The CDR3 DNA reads TGTGCCACCGATAGCGGGAGGGGGAACACCGGGGAGCTGTTTTTT. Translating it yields CATDSGRGNTGELFF.

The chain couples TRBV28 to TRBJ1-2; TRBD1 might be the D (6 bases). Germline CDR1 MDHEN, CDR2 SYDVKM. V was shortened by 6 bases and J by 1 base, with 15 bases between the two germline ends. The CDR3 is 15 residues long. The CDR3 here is CASRDNRDYNYGYTF. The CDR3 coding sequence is TGTGCCAGCAGGGACAACAGGGACTATAACTATGGCTACACCTTC.

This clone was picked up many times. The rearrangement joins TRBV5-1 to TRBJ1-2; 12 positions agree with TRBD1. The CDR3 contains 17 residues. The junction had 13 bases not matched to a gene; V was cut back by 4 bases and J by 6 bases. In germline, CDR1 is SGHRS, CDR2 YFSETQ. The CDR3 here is CASSPGTGGARGDGYTF. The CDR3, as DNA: TGCGCCAGCAGCCCCGGGACAGGGGGCGCGAGGGGAGATGGCTACACCTTC.